These T cell receptor beta chains were read from a single sample in a study of cytotoxic CD8 clonotypes in ibrutinib-treated CLL. Assay: immunoSEQ multiplex PCR; the TCRdb copy retains only in-frame clones and omits some. Found here are approximately 350,000 clones, 60% to 80% of them singletons; the top ten hold roughly 6%. Sequenced here: PBMCs, sampled after 36 months of ibrutinib treatment. The origin of the receptors is a human donor with chronic lymphocytic leukemia. Both conserved end residues are trimmed from each CDR3.

V gene	J gene	CDR3 protein
TRBV5-4	TRBJ1-1	ASSLVTGLSGSF
TRBV6-5	TRBJ2-1	ASTPKRTAYNEQF
TRBV10-3	TRBJ1-2	AINAGLNYGYT
TRBV13	TRBJ2-2	ASSPTAGTDAPVNTGELF
TRBV5-6	TRBJ1-3	ASSYGTGSGNTIY
TRBV2	TRBJ2-3	ASSELASTDTQY
TRBV5-1	TRBJ1-1	ASSETGKGGTEAF
TRBV9	TRBJ2-2	ASRAHRGGPGELF
TRBV18	TRBJ2-7	ASSPRTGASYEQY
TRBV28	TRBJ1-5	ASSQQGLHHSNQPQH
TRBV18	TRBJ2-5	ASAPGTSGETQY
TRBV11-3	TRBJ2-7	ASSPTGGVEQY
TRBV6-5	TRBJ2-1	ASSVGGLLYNEQF
TRBV4-3	TRBJ2-2	ASSGRPNTGELF
TRBV29-1	TRBJ1-5	SVAGSNQPQH
TRBV28	TRBJ2-7	ASTEASVQANYEQY
TRBV2	TRBJ2-7	ASSEIQAAGD